The 3 T cell receptor beta chains listed next were all sequenced from one sample in a study of blood T cell repertoires in COVID-19. Assay: immunoSEQ multiplex PCR; the TCRdb copy retains only in-frame clones and omits some. The data contain over 200,000 clones, 80% of them seen just once; the ten biggest clones take up approximately 5%. What was sequenced was peripheral blood. These receptors originate from a human donor in a cohort sampled during active COVID-19.

This chain's CDR3 is CAWSVGTVEAFF. CDR3 nucleotides: TGTGCCTGGAGTGTCGGGACTGTAGAAGCTTTCTTT. The V gene is TRBV30, the J gene TRBJ1-1; D possibly corresponds to TRBD1 (5 bases). The CDR3 covers 12 residues. CDR1 and CDR2 from the germline V gene are GTSNPN and SVGIG (reference sequence). Trimming left V 0 bases short and J 8 bases short, with 10 bases between.

The DNA for the CDR3 is TGTGCCAGCATGAGCGGGAGCTCCTACGAGCAGTACTTC. Translating it yields CASMSGSSYEQYF. The chain recombines TRBV2 with TRBJ2-7; TRBD2 aligns across 8 bases. Unmatched junction bases numbered 2, after V lost 7 bases and J lost 0 bases. The CDR3 runs to 13 residues. Looked up from germline, CDR1 is SNHLY and CDR2 is FYNNEI.

The chain employs TRBV19 and TRBJ2-1; 12 bases agree with TRBD2. The CDR3 sequence is 15 residues long. The junction had 2 bases not matched to a gene; V was cut back by 5 bases and J by 3 bases. Germline V gene sequence: CDR1 LNHDA, CDR2 SQIVND (reference sequence). CDR3 in amino acids: CASSRTSGNYNEQFF. The CDR3 coding sequence is TGTGCCAGTAGTCGGACTAGCGGGAACTACAATGAGCAGTTCTTC.